These 27 T cell receptor beta chains were all obtained from the same sample, sequenced in a study of blood T cell repertoires in COVID-19. Clones were sequenced by immunoSEQ multiplex PCR, and TCRdb holds only the in-frame ones, with some missing. The sample includes over 250,000 clones, approximately 90% of them seen just once. The sample consisted of peripheral blood. These TCRs come from a man aged 55 to 70 who had recovered from COVID-19.

The V call is TRBV9, the J call TRBJ1-2; 9 positions agree with TRBD1. V lost 5 bases, J lost 6 bases, and 11 bases stayed unmatched. The CDR3 spans 15 residues. Germline assignment: CDR1 SGDLS and CDR2 YYNGEE. The CDR3 DNA is TGTGCCAGCAGTGGTCCGGGACAGGGAGGCGATGGCTACACCTTC. It specifies CASSGPGQGGDGYTF. The full variable domain, with the rest looked up from reference TRBV9 and TRBJ1-2, is DSGVTQTPKHLITATGQRVTLRCSPRSGDLSVYWYQQSLDQGLQFLIQYYNGEERAKGNILERFSAQQFPDLHSELNLSSLELGDSALYFCASSGPGQGGDGYTFGSGTRLTVV.

The chain carries TRBV7-7 and TRBJ2-5, with TRBD1 identical over 8 bases. CDR3 length: 15 amino acids. Trimming at V came to 3 bases and at J to 5 bases, leaving 8 bases not matched to a gene. Germline V CDR1 and CDR2: SSHAT, FNYEAQ (reference sequence). In nucleotides, the CDR3 is TGTGCCAGCAGCTTTGGGACAGGCCCCCGGGAGACCCAGTACTTC. Translated, it gives CASSFGTGPRETQYF.

V and J are TRBV19 and TRBJ1-1; 8 nucleotides match TRBD1. The length of the CDR3 is 13 residues. Germline V gene sequence: CDR1 LNHDA, CDR2 SQIVND (reference sequence). V shed 5 bases and J 4 bases; nucleotides not matched to a gene: 3. For the CDR3, the DNA is TGTGCCAGTAGTGTCAGGGGGCCCACTGAAGCTTTCTTT. Its protein is CASSVRGPTEAFF.

J is TRBJ1-3 and V is TRBV24-1; TRBD1 matches 10 bases. V shed 7 bases, J shed 2 bases, and the junction held 10 bases outside the gene matches. The CDR3 has 17 amino acids. Looked up from germline, CDR1 is KGHDR and CDR2 is SFDVKD. The CDR3 DNA reads TGTGCCACCAGATCCGGGGACAGGGGTTTACCTGGAAACACCATATATTTT. Translating it yields CATRSGDRGLPGNTIYF.

V is TRBV6-5 and J is TRBJ1-5; D uncertain. V dropped 3 bases and J dropped 2 bases, with 11 bases sitting between them. The CDR3 contains 15 residues. Germline V gene data show CDR1 as MNHEY and CDR2 as SVGAGI. CDR3 sequence reads: CASSYRGDGNQPQHF. In DNA form, the CDR3 reads TGTGCCAGCAGTTATCGAGGTGATGGCAATCAGCCCCAGCATTTT.

V is TRBV18 and J is TRBJ2-1, with 12 bases fitting TRBD2. Germline CDR1 reads KGHSH; CDR2 reads LQKENI. The ends lost 5 bases at V and 0 bases at J; junction bases unmatched: 5. There are 17 residues in the CDR3. The CDR3, as DNA: TGTGCCAGCTCAGAGACTAGCGGGGGCGACTCCTACAATGAGCAGTTCTTC. It translates to CASSETSGGDSYNEQFF.

This clone has just a few counts. V and J are TRBV6-1 and TRBJ2-7; D not resolved. V dropped 0 bases and J dropped 11 bases, with 8 bases sitting between them. CDR3 length: 11 amino acids. Germline V lookup: CDR1 MNHNS, CDR2 SASEGT. The CDR3 nucleotides are TGTGCCAGCAGTGAAGCGGCAGTTAAGTACTTC. Its translation: CASSEAAVKYF.

This chain joins TRBV24-1 and TRBJ2-1; 9 positions match TRBD2. CDR1 KGHDR and CDR2 SFDVKD come from the germline V gene. This CDR3 is built from 15 residues. After removal of 1 base from V and 9 bases from J, the junction contained 6 bases not matched to a gene. CDR3: CATSDLAGGHSEQFF. The DNA for the CDR3 is TGTGCCACCAGTGATTTAGCGGGGGGCCATTCTGAGCAGTTCTTC.

The rearrangement uses TRBV18 and TRBJ2-7, with D possibly being TRBD2 (7 bases). CDR1 is KGHSH and CDR2 is LQKENI in the germline V gene. This CDR3 contains 16 residues. V was clipped by 4 bases and J by 2 bases, with 18 bases between them. CDR3 region: CASSRTGGGPTYEQYF. CDR3 in DNA: TGTGCCAGCTCACGAACTGGGGGGGGCCCCACCTACGAGCAGTACTTC.

The chain is built from TRBV5-1 and TRBJ1-2; TRBD1 matches 7 bases. With V trimmed by 2 bases and J by 2 bases, 6 bases remained unmatched. The CDR3 has 15 residues. In germline, CDR1 is SGHRS, CDR2 YFSETQ. CDR3 coding DNA: TGCGCCAGCAGCTTACAAGGGGGCGCCAACTATGGCTACACCTTC. Its protein is CASSLQGGANYGYTF.

The chain recombines TRBV11-3 with TRBJ1-1; tentative D call: TRBD1 (6 bases). The CDR3 is made up of 12 amino acids. V gave up 8 bases and J gave up 6 bases, with 13 bases separating them. Germline V gene lookup returns CDR1 SGHNT and CDR2 YENEEA. CDR3 residues: CASLSQGPEAFF. The CDR3, as DNA: TGTGCCAGCCTATCACAGGGCCCTGAAGCTTTCTTT. The full variable domain, with the rest looked up from reference TRBV11-3 and TRBJ1-1, is EAGVVQSPRYKIIEKKQPVAFWCNPISGHNTLYWYLQNLGQGPELLIRYENEEAVDDSQLPKDRFSAERLKGVDSTLKIQPAELGDSAVYLCASLSQGPEAFFGQGTRLTVV.

This clone has a single count. The chain joins TRBV15 to TRBJ2-7; no definite D call. This CDR3 is 15 amino acids long. V was pared by 1 base and J by 2 bases, with 12 bases between. Germline V CDR1 and CDR2: LNHNV, YYDKDF (reference sequence). The CDR3 loop reads CATSRAASPTYEQYF. DNA for the CDR3: TGTGCCACCAGCAGAGCCGCCAGTCCAACCTACGAGCAGTACTTC.

The chain employs TRBV5-1 and TRBJ2-3, with 12 nucleotides matching TRBD2. Losses at the gene ends were 4 bases for V and 0 bases for J; bases not matched to a gene: 6. Germline V gene sequence: CDR1 SGHRS, CDR2 YFSETQ. The CDR3 runs to 17 residues. The CDR3 sequence: CASSKLAGGPSTDTQYF. In DNA, the CDR3 is TGCGCCAGCAGCAAGCTAGCGGGGGGGCCGAGCACAGATACGCAGTATTTT.

The gene calls are TRBV27 and TRBJ1-2; weak D call: TRBD1 (5 bases). Germline loops: CDR1 MNHEY, CDR2 SMNVEV (reference sequence). The CDR3 runs to 12 residues. Deletions cut 6 bases from V and 2 bases from J, with 7 bases between. In nucleotides, the CDR3 is TGTGCCAGCAGCTCAGGGAACTATGGCTACACCTTC. This gives the protein CASSSGNYGYTF.

The gene calls are TRBV6-4 and TRBJ1-5; 7 bases map to TRBD1. The V gene's germline CDR1 is MRHNA and CDR2 SNTAGT. CDR3 length equals 19 residues. Unmatched junction bases numbered 17, after V lost 0 bases and J lost 6 bases. The DNA of the CDR3 is TGTGCCAGCAGTGACTCGATTTCCCCCCCGAGACAGGGCGGTCAGCCCCAGCATTTT. Translated: CASSDSISPPRQGGQPQHF.

CDR3 sequence reads: CASSFTSGGPKMNTGELFF. CDR3 bases: TGTGCCAGCAGCTTCACTAGCGGGGGACCGAAAATGAACACCGGGGAGCTGTTTTTT. The chain joins TRBV7-8 to TRBJ2-2, with 11 positions matching TRBD2. This CDR3 has 19 amino acids. Germline V lookup: CDR1 SGHVS, CDR2 FQNEAQ. V was clipped by 3 bases and J by 1 base; unmatched bases: 10.

The CDR3 nucleotides read TGTGCCAGCAGCTTGGAGACAGGGCGAAGCGGTGGTGGCTACACCTTC. It yields the protein CASSLETGRSGGGYTF. The chain links TRBV5-4 to TRBJ1-2, with 7 positions matching TRBD1. The CDR3 has 16 residues. The V segment lost 0 bases and the J segment 7 bases; nucleotides outside the gene matches: 12. Germline loops: CDR1 SGHNT, CDR2 YYREEE (reference sequence).

This chain joins TRBV30 and TRBJ2-2, with D possibly being TRBD1 (6 bases). This CDR3 region has 16 residues. Trimming left V 3 bases short and J 2 bases short, with 16 bases between. Germline V gives CDR1 GTSNPN, CDR2 SVGIG (reference sequence). As DNA, the CDR3 is TGTGCCTGGAGGGGGGCAGGAGCCCCCAACACCGGGGAGCTGTTTTTT. Residues: CAWRGAGAPNTGELFF.

The gene calls are TRBV10-1 and TRBJ2-2, with unresolved D. The germline gives CDR1 WNHNN, CDR2 SYGVQD (reference sequence). CDR3 size: 13 residues. V shed 9 bases and J shed 6 bases, with 14 bases lying between them. Written as DNA, the CDR3 is TGCGCCAGTTCTCGCGACATGGCCGGGGAGCTGTTTTTT. Its protein product is CASSRDMAGELFF.

This clone was seen a handful of times. The genes are TRBV7-9 and TRBJ2-1, with 7 nucleotides matching TRBD2. The CDR3 sequence is 15 residues long. V lost 4 bases and J lost 2; bases outside the gene matches: 5. In germline, CDR1 is SEHNR, CDR2 FQNEAQ (reference sequence). The CDR3 spells CASSWGDYPYNEQFF. The CDR3 DNA reads as TGTGCCAGCAGCTGGGGGGACTATCCCTACAATGAGCAGTTCTTC.

The V gene is TRBV6-2 or TRBV6-3, the J gene TRBJ1-1; no definite D call. Germline CDR1 reads MNHEY; CDR2 reads SVGEGT. V was clipped by 7 bases and J by 9 bases, with 9 bases between them. The CDR3 totals 10 residues. This CDR3 is CASTPSKAFF. CDR3 in DNA: TGTGCCAGCACCCCCTCTAAAGCTTTCTTT.

The V and J genes are TRBV18 and TRBJ2-5; D might be TRBD2 (5 bases). The germline CDR1 and CDR2 sequences are KGHSH and LQKENI. The CDR3 totals 15 residues. The V gene lost 6 bases and the J gene lost 0 bases, with 14 bases spanning the gap. The DNA of the CDR3 is TGTGCCAGCTCTCCCACACCGACTAACCAAGAGACCCAGTACTTC. Translation gives CASSPTPTNQETQYF.

V usage is TRBV14 and J usage is TRBJ2-3; tentative D call: TRBD2 (7 bases). The ends were cut back, 1 base at V and 4 bases at J, with 12 bases in the middle. The CDR3 is made up of 15 amino acids. Looked up from germline, CDR1 is SGHDN and CDR2 is FVKESK. The chain's CDR3 is CASSQGGGRADTQYF. CDR3 nucleotide sequence: TGTGCCAGCAGCCAAGGGGGGGGCAGAGCAGATACGCAGTATTTT.

The chain employs TRBV4-1 and TRBJ2-7; TRBD1 aligns across 10 bases. This CDR3 contains 13 residues. From germline, CDR1 is MGHRA and CDR2 YSYEKL. V gave up 0 bases and J gave up 13 bases; unmatched junction bases: 6. CDR3 region: CASSQDRGTGVYF. The CDR3 region has the DNA TGCGCCAGCAGCCAAGATCGCGGGACAGGGGTCTACTTC.

V is TRBV5-1 and J is TRBJ1-5, with D possibly being TRBD1 (6 bases). From germline, CDR1 is SGHRS and CDR2 YFSETQ. This CDR3 region has 19 residues. The ends were cut back, 6 bases at V and 0 bases at J, with 25 bases in the middle. The CDR3 sequence is CASTEMPGHSSLSNQPQHF. CDR3 nucleotide sequence: TGCGCCAGCACCGAAATGCCGGGACACAGTAGTCTTAGCAATCAGCCCCAGCATTTT.

The V gene is TRBV5-1, the J gene TRBJ1-4, with TRBD1 matching 11 bases. With V trimmed by 4 bases and J by 2 bases, 4 bases remained unmatched. Germline V CDR1 and CDR2: SGHRS, YFSETQ. The CDR3 length is 16 residues. CDR3 amino acids: CASSPGQGVTNEKLFF. CDR3 DNA: TGCGCCAGCAGCCCGGGACAGGGGGTCACTAATGAAAAACTGTTTTTT.

DNA for the CDR3: TGTGCCTGGGACAGGGAGACTACTGAAGCTTTCTTT. This codes for CAWDRETTEAFF. J is TRBJ1-1 and V is TRBV30; 7 bases match TRBD1. The germline gives CDR1 GTSNPN, CDR2 SVGIG (reference sequence). The J segment lost 5 bases and the V segment lost 5 bases, leaving 5 bases of the junction unmatched. The length of the CDR3 is 12 residues.